The 23 T cell receptor beta chains below come from one sample, sequenced in a study of molecular identifiers for immune sequencing clone quantification. Each CDR3 protein gets one entry after TCRdb re-called the PCR reads with MiXCR. The sample includes hundreds of thousands of distinct CDR3 sequences, roughly 23% of them seen just once. The sequenced sample consisted of naive CD8+ T cells from blood, with Jurkat cell RNA spiked in. As for subset: FACS-sorted CD8+CD4-CCR7+CD45RA+ naive T cells. The origin of the receptors is a human donor in good health. Some libraries in this study had Jurkat cell RNA spiked in.

A word on this clonotype: It may be a read error: a sequence one base away is much more abundant. J is TRBJ1-1 and V is TRBV27; possible D gene TRBD1, 5 bases. The germline V gene encodes CDR1 MNHEY and CDR2 SMNVEV (reference sequence). The CDR3 totals 15 residues. The CDR3 loop is CASSLLGGMNTEASF. The CDR3 bases are TGTGCCAGCAGTTTACTGGGGGGTATGAACACTGAAGCTTCCTTT.

With regard to this clonotype: A much larger clone is a single base away; this may be a read error. The conserved closing phenylalanine or tryptophan is absent in this CDR3, likely reflecting a read error. The V and J genes are TRBV7-9 and TRBJ2-7, with 7 bases lining up with TRBD2. Germline-derived CDR1 and CDR2 are SEHNR and FQNEAQ (reference sequence). After removal of 5 bases from V and 3 bases from J, the junction contained 10 bases not matched to a gene. This CDR3 is built from 15 residues. CDR3 residues: CASSPREGMGYEQYS. As DNA, the CDR3 is TGTGCCAGCAGCCCGAGGGAGGGGATGGGCTACGAGCAGTACTCC.

A few counts support this clonotype. The chain couples TRBV5-6 to TRBJ1-4, with 8 bases that match TRBD1. CDR3 length equals 15 residues. Trimming took 3 bases from V and 4 from J; bases not matched to a gene: 5. Germline loops: CDR1 SGHDT, CDR2 YYEEEE. The CDR3 sequence is CASSSTGAFNEKLFF. The CDR3, as DNA: TGTGCCAGCAGCTCGACAGGGGCCTTTAATGAAAAACTGTTTTTT.

This clonotype showed up many times. The V call is TRBV4-3, the J call TRBJ1-1; D gene uncertain. Trimming cost V 2 bases and J 4 bases, with 14 bases left between them. Germline V CDR1 and CDR2: LGHNA, YSLEER. CDR3 length: 15 residues. The CDR3 spells CASSQNRLSGTEAFF. The CDR3 DNA is TGCGCCAGCAGCCAAAATAGACTTTCTGGCACTGAAGCTTTCTTT.

CDR3 coding DNA: TGCAGTGCTAGAGATCAGAGGTGGGGAAAGCATAGCAATCAGCCCCAGCATTTT. Protein: CSARDQRWGKHSNQPQHF. The chain couples TRBV20-1 to TRBJ1-5; no clear D. Germline lookup yields CDR1 DFQATT and CDR2 SNEGSKA (reference sequence). This CDR3 contains 18 residues. V lost 0 bases and J lost 0, with 18 bases in between.

In this sample, this clonotype turned up a few times. The chain recombines TRBV7-9 with TRBJ2-3, with 8 nucleotides matching TRBD2. Germline CDR1 SEHNR, CDR2 FQNEAQ (reference sequence). V dropped 8 bases and J dropped 4; count of bases not matched to a gene: 20. This CDR3 has 18 amino acids. The CDR3 region is CASQALVGTGGPADTQYF. The CDR3 DNA follows: TGTGCCAGCCAAGCTTTGGTCGGGACGGGAGGGCCGGCAGATACGCAGTATTTT. Supplemented by reference TRBV7-9 and TRBJ2-3, the full variable domain reads DTGVSQNPRHKITKRGQNVTFRCDPISEHNRLYWYRQTLGQGPEFLTYFQNEAQLEKSRLLSDRFSAERPKGSFSTLEIQRTEQGDSAMYLCASQALVGTGGPADTQYFGPGTRLTVL.

Concerning this clonotype itself: This sequence may be a read error, since a much larger clone differs from it by one base. The chain has TRBV4-3 and TRBJ2-7, with a weak D call TRBD2 (5 bases). Trimming cost V 1 base and J 0 bases, with 10 bases left between them. CDR3 length: 15 residues. The V gene's germline CDR1 is LGHNA and CDR2 YSLEER. The CDR3 nucleotides read TGCGCCAGCAGCCAAGGGAAAGAGGGCTCCTACGAGCAGTACTTC. As protein: CASSQGKEGSYEQYF.

Many counts were recorded for this clonotype. The rearrangement links TRBV4-1 to TRBJ2-7; D perhaps matches TRBD1 (5 bases). V was clipped by 3 bases and J by 5 bases, with 8 bases between them. Germline V gene data show CDR1 as MGHRA and CDR2 as YSYEKL. This CDR3 spans 12 amino acids. CDR3 in DNA: TGCGCCAGCAGCCAGGGCAGGGACGAGCAGTACTTC. Protein: CASSQGRDEQYF.

The V gene is TRBV10-1, the J gene TRBJ2-3; the D is unclear. This CDR3 is 17 amino acids long. The V and J ends lost 1 base and 3 bases respectively, with 17 bases between them. CDR1 and CDR2 (germline): WNHNN, SYGVQD (reference sequence). The CDR3 loop reads CASSELPSFDGTDTQYF. The CDR3 DNA reads TGCGCCAGCAGTGAGTTACCGTCCTTCGATGGAACAGATACGCAGTATTTT.

Many counts were recorded for this clonotype. V usage is TRBV20-1 and J usage is TRBJ2-1; no clear D gene. V lost 3 bases and J lost 4, with 19 bases in between. CDR1 is DFQATT and CDR2 is SNEGSKA in the germline V gene (reference sequence). CDR3 length: 16 residues. This CDR3 reads CSASRRMGYLYNEQFF. In DNA form, the CDR3 reads TGCAGTGCTAGCCGTAGAATGGGCTACTTATACAATGAGCAGTTCTTC.

As concerns this clonotype: A much larger clonotype is one base distant, so this may be a read error. V and J are TRBV6-1 and TRBJ2-3; TRBD2 agrees at 12 bases. CDR3 length: 19 amino acids. CDR1 and CDR2 (germline): MNHNS, SASEGT. CDR3 amino acids: CASSEAGTSGSRGLDAQYF. The CDR3, as DNA: TGTGCCAGCAGTGAAGCTGGGACTAGCGGGTCAAGAGGACTAGATGCGCAGTATTTT.

This clonotype showed up many times. The chain recombines TRBV5-4 with TRBJ2-3, with 7 bases fitting TRBD2. The CDR3 has 15 residues. V trimming: 4 bases; J trimming: 4 bases; junction bases outside the gene matches: 9. The V gene's germline CDR1 is SGHNT and CDR2 YYREEE (reference sequence). DNA for the CDR3: TGTGCCAGCAGCCTACTAACTAGCGTACCAGATACGCAGTATTTT. Translation: CASSLLTSVPDTQYF.

A note on this clonotype: This may come from a read error, since a much larger clone is one base off. The rearrangement joins TRBV20-1 to TRBJ2-7; a weak D match, TRBD2 (5 bases). The CDR3 has 14 residues. V lost 3 bases to trimming and J lost 5 bases, with 17 bases between them. Germline V gives CDR1 DFQATT, CDR2 SNEGSKA (reference sequence). For the CDR3, the DNA is TGCAGTGCTAGGAACCGGACTCGGTTCCACGAGCAGTACTTC. Encoded protein: CSARNRTRFHEQYF.

A remark on this clonotype: A much bigger clone sits one base away, suggesting this may be a read error. V gene TRBV20-1 combines with J gene TRBJ1-3; D not resolved. Trimming took 0 bases from V and 0 from J, leaving 6 bases between them. The CDR3 is made up of 14 amino acids. Per germline, CDR1 DFQATT and CDR2 SNEGSKA (reference sequence). DNA of the CDR3: TGCAGTGCTAGAGAGGGAGACTCTGGAAACACCATATATTTT. Protein sequence: CSAREGDSGNTIYF.

In the case of this clonotype: A single base is all that separates this from a far larger clone, so a read error is likely. V and J are TRBV5-1 and TRBJ2-7; D uncertain. Germline CDR1 is SGHRS and CDR2 is YFSETQ. There are 12 residues in the CDR3. Here the CDR3 reads CPSSQVSYEQYF. CDR3 nucleotide sequence: TGCCCCAGCAGCCAAGTCAGCTACGAGCAGTACTTC.

This clonotype was picked up many times. The chain combines TRBV2 with TRBJ1-1, with D hard to call. Trimming cost V 9 bases and J 0 bases, with 11 bases left between them. CDR3 length equals 13 residues. Germline assignment: CDR1 SNHLY and CDR2 FYNNEI. The CDR3 DNA reads TGTGCCAGGGGAAGCGTAATGAACACTGAAGCTTTCTTT. It encodes CARGSVMNTEAFF.

This clonotype was picked up a small number of times. The genes are TRBV6-2 or TRBV6-3 and TRBJ2-7, with D tentatively TRBD2 (6 bases). The CDR3 runs 14 residues. Germline CDR1 MNHEY, CDR2 SVGEGT. V lost 0 bases and J 4 bases, leaving 10 bases between the germline ends. In DNA, the CDR3 is TGTGCCAGCAGTTACTCAAGGGACTTTTACGAGCAGTACTTC. It translates to CASSYSRDFYEQYF.

This chain's CDR3 is CSARRTGEDGYTF. The CDR3 bases are TGCAGTGCTAGACGGACAGGGGAGGATGGCTACACCTTC. This chain connects TRBV20-1 to TRBJ1-2, with 9 bases identical to TRBD1. This CDR3 spans 13 amino acids. Germline V gene lookup returns CDR1 DFQATT and CDR2 SNEGSKA (reference sequence). V shed 2 bases, J shed 6 bases, and the junction held 4 bases outside the gene matches.

The gene calls are TRBV7-2 and TRBJ2-7; 9 bases agree with TRBD2. The CDR3 is made up of 16 amino acids. The J segment lost 5 bases and the V segment lost 1 base, leaving 9 bases of the junction unmatched. Germline V lookup: CDR1 SGHTA, CDR2 FQGNSA. CDR3 protein: CASSLDLAGSPHEQYF. DNA of the CDR3: TGTGCCAGCAGCTTAGACCTAGCGGGATCCCCACACGAGCAGTACTTC.

This clonotype was observed a few times. This chain connects TRBV12-3 or TRBV12-4 to TRBJ1-5; no clear D gene. V gave up 1 base and J gave up 0 bases, with 16 bases separating them. The CDR3 covers 18 residues. The CDR3 DNA reads TGTGCCAGCAGTTTAGGTGGGCCCACTCTTCATAGCAATCAGCCCCAGCATTTT. Translation: CASSLGGPTLHSNQPQHF.

This clonotype was counted only a few times. V gene TRBV15 combines with J gene TRBJ1-5; 9 bases fit TRBD1. Germline V gene sequence: CDR1 LNHNV, CDR2 YYDKDF (reference sequence). The CDR3 length is 14 residues. J was trimmed by 7 bases and V by 4 bases; bases with no gene match: 5. DNA for the CDR3: TGTGCCACCAGCACTGGGACAGGGTGGCAGCCCCAGCATTTT. Translating gives CATSTGTGWQPQHF.

V and J are TRBV27 and TRBJ2-7; the D gene is possibly TRBD1 (5 bases). The CDR3 spans 13 residues. Germline V gives CDR1 MNHEY, CDR2 SMNVEV (reference sequence). Trimming took off 5 bases at V and 7 bases at J, with 15 bases between the two ends. The CDR3 coding sequence is TGTGCCAGCAGTGTGCAGGGAATCCCTGAGCAGTACTTC. This translates into CASSVQGIPEQYF.

The chain carries TRBV20-1 and TRBJ2-1; 9 bases are a match to TRBD2. Trimming cost V 6 bases and J 9 bases; bases outside gene matches: 12. This CDR3 has 14 residues. Germline V gene sequence: CDR1 DFQATT, CDR2 SNEGSKA (reference sequence). The CDR3 nucleotides are TGCAGTGCCAAGGACTTTGCGGGGGGGAGTGAGCAGTTCTTC. Protein sequence: CSAKDFAGGSEQFF.